These T cell receptor beta chains were read from a single sample in a study of blood T cell repertoires in COVID-19. Assay: immunoSEQ multiplex PCR; the TCRdb copy retains only in-frame clones and omits some. This table holds some 110,000 clones, over 80% found once. The specimen was peripheral blood. The receptor set was obtained from a woman aged 70-85 years with acute or convalescent COVID-19. Both conserved end residues are trimmed from each CDR3. The order of the fields is CDR3 length, V gene, CDR3 protein.

cdr3_length: 11; v_call: TRBV6-5; cdr3_aa: ASSLDRVEGYT
cdr3_length: 11; v_call: TRBV6-5; cdr3_aa: ASSYDKSTEAF
cdr3_length: 17; v_call: TRBV5-8; cdr3_aa: ASSPGWTSGGAGTDTQY
cdr3_length: 11; v_call: TRBV6-4; cdr3_aa: ASSDSRGPVDT
cdr3_length: 12; v_call: TRBV11-2; cdr3_aa: ASSLNQNNYGYT
cdr3_length: 13; v_call: TRBV6-1; cdr3_aa: ASSEGLASIGEQF
cdr3_length: 14; v_call: TRBV10-3; cdr3_aa: AISESMVSAAGELF
cdr3_length: 16; v_call: TRBV14; cdr3_aa: ASSQDHPLGARFYGYT
cdr3_length: 11; v_call: TRBV5-4; cdr3_aa: ASSTGTDNEQF
cdr3_length: 13; v_call: TRBV5-1; cdr3_aa: ASGMLSGGTDTQY
cdr3_length: 15; v_call: TRBV5-5; cdr3_aa: ASSFRDRGRGEETQY
cdr3_length: 13; v_call: TRBV7-8; cdr3_aa: ASTPTGGASYEQY
cdr3_length: 14; v_call: TRBV5-4; cdr3_aa: ASSPPGGGPYNEQF
cdr3_length: 12; v_call: TRBV19; cdr3_aa: ASSRTVLSYEQY
cdr3_length: 12; v_call: TRBV5-1; cdr3_aa: ASHTSGGTDTQY
cdr3_length: 12; v_call: TRBV3-1/TRBV3-2; cdr3_aa: ASSSIPRELEQF
cdr3_length: 13; v_call: TRBV7-2; cdr3_aa: ASSTSGSRTGELF
cdr3_length: 15; v_call: TRBV27; cdr3_aa: ASRDRSRGSGANVLT
cdr3_length: 11; v_call: TRBV9; cdr3_aa: ASSPDTNYGYT
cdr3_length: 11; v_call: TRBV14; cdr3_aa: ASRGGASYEQY
cdr3_length: 13; v_call: TRBV6-5; cdr3_aa: ASRQREQGIGEQY
cdr3_length: 11; v_call: TRBV6-5; cdr3_aa: ASRAGPGNTIY
cdr3_length: 15; v_call: TRBV5-1; cdr3_aa: ASSPGTSGRAGNEQF
cdr3_length: 12; v_call: TRBV19; cdr3_aa: ASSKGQGYNEQF